The 29 T cell receptor beta chains presented below share a single source sample, sequenced in a study of patients and donors after allogeneic stem cell transplantation. TCRdb re-called the RT-PCR reads through MiXCR, storing one row per CDR3 protein. The table shows about a million distinct CDR3 sequences, with roughly 18% occurring only once. The sequenced material came from blood, either unsorted or a sorted T cell fraction (not recorded which). All receptors derive from a human donor who was either an allogeneic HSCT recipient or a stem cell or donor lymphocyte infusion donor (not recorded which). It is not recorded whose cells these are; they may come from a transplant donor.

At least ten counts were recorded for this clonotype. The V call is TRBV10-3, the J call TRBJ2-5, with D perhaps being TRBD1 or TRBD2 (5 bases each). Trimming left V 6 bases short and J 5 bases short, with 10 bases between. CDR1 and CDR2 (germline): ENHRY, SYGVKD. The CDR3 covers 12 residues. CDR3 nucleotide sequence: TGTGCCATCAGGGGGGACGGGGAGACCCAGTACTTC. Translated: CAIRGDGETQYF.

This clonotype was counted at least ten times. The genes are TRBV5-5 and TRBJ1-1; tentative D call: TRBD1 (5 bases). This CDR3 is 14 amino acids long. Trimming took 4 bases from V and 4 from J, leaving 14 bases between them. Germline CDR1 and CDR2: SGHKS and YYEKEE (reference sequence). CDR3 coding DNA: TGTGCCAGCAGCCGGGGGGTGGAAGGCACTGAAGCTTTCTTT. Translated: CASSRGVEGTEAFF.

The V gene is TRBV3-1, the J gene TRBJ2-5, with a weak D call TRBD2 (6 bases). The CDR3 has 14 residues. Germline assignment: CDR1 LGHDT and CDR2 YNNKEL (reference sequence). V lost 2 bases to trimming and J lost 3 bases, with 10 bases between them. The CDR3 DNA follows: TGTGCCAGCAGCCAATTTCCGGGAGAAGAGACCCAGTACTTC. It codes for CASSQFPGEETQYF.

This clonotype came up a few times. The rearrangement links TRBV7-2 to TRBJ2-5, with TRBD2 identical over 13 bases. This CDR3 has 17 residues. Germline V gene lookup returns CDR1 SGHTA and CDR2 FQGNSA. The V and J ends lost 0 bases and 5 bases, in that order; junction bases with no gene match: 6. Here the CDR3 reads CASSLATRLAGGETQYF. In DNA, the CDR3 is TGTGCCAGCAGCTTAGCTACGCGACTAGCGGGAGGCGAGACCCAGTACTTC.

The genes are TRBV12-3 or TRBV12-4 and TRBJ2-7, with TRBD2 matching 8 bases. V lost 3 bases and J lost 1; bases outside the gene matches: 5. The CDR3 has 15 residues. CDR3 in amino acids: CASSLVSGRSYEQYF. The CDR3, as DNA: TGTGCCAGCAGTTTGGTGAGCGGGAGATCCTACGAGCAGTACTTC.

The chain employs TRBV5-1 and TRBJ2-5; tentative D call: TRBD1 (6 bases). The CDR3 contains 15 residues. The germline V gene has CDR1 SGHRS and CDR2 YFSETQ. Between the trimmed V and J ends, which lost 0 bases and 2 bases, there was a span of 11 bases. The CDR3 DNA is TGCGCCAGCAGCTTGGAGGGAACAGGGCAAGAGACCCAGTACTTC. Protein sequence: CASSLEGTGQETQYF.

This chain uses TRBV6-1 with TRBJ2-5, with D perhaps TRBD2 (7 bases). The CDR3 loop spans 14 amino acids. The V and J ends lost 5 bases and 3 bases respectively, with 13 bases between them. Germline V lookup: CDR1 MNHNS, CDR2 SASEGT. The CDR3 nucleotides are TGTGCCAGCAGTAAAGGGGGGGGGAAAGAGACCCAGTACTTC. This codes for CASSKGGGKETQYF.

The rearrangement joins TRBV5-1 to TRBJ2-1, with 9 bases that match TRBD2. The V segment lost 1 base and the J segment 8 bases; nucleotides outside the gene matches: 13. The germline V gene encodes CDR1 SGHRS and CDR2 YFSETQ. The CDR3 consists of 17 residues. The DNA of the CDR3 is TGCGCCAGCAGCTTGACTACTTTGGCGGGAGGGCACTATGAGCAGTTCTTC. Encoded protein: CASSLTTLAGGHYEQFF.

This CDR3 reads CASSEGGLADNEQFF. CDR3 sequence (DNA): TGTGCCAGCAGCGAGGGGGGGCTAGCGGACAATGAGCAGTTCTTC. The chain combines TRBV7-9 with TRBJ2-1, with D maybe TRBD2 (7 bases). Per the germline V gene, CDR1 is SEHNR and CDR2 is FQNEAQ (reference sequence). The germline V and J ends were trimmed by 5 bases and 5 bases, with 16 bases remaining between them. The CDR3 runs 15 residues.

This chain uses TRBV6-1 with TRBJ1-1, with D unclear. Trimming removed 7 bases from V and 0 bases from J, with 9 bases in between. This CDR3 spans 13 amino acids. CDR1 MNHNS and CDR2 SASEGT come from the germline V gene. CDR3 bases: TGTGCCAGCACCATCGGGTTGAACACTGAAGCTTTCTTT. Translating gives CASTIGLNTEAFF.

This rearrangement joins TRBV12-3 or TRBV12-4 to TRBJ2-7; 9 nucleotides agree with TRBD2. The CDR3 extends over 13 amino acids. The V and J ends lost 3 bases and 6 bases, in that order; junction bases with no gene match: 3. CDR3 loop: CASSLAGGSEQYF. DNA for the CDR3: TGTGCCAGCAGTTTGGCGGGAGGGTCCGAGCAGTACTTC.

The chain couples TRBV10-3 to TRBJ2-1; 8 bases are shared with TRBD1. The CDR3 has 15 amino acids. Germline trimming cut 3 bases from V and 2 bases from J; bases unmatched to any gene: 3. The germline gives CDR1 ENHRY, CDR2 SYGVKD. CDR3: CAISDRQGPYNEQFF. In DNA form, the CDR3 reads TGTGCCATCAGTGACAGACAGGGGCCCTACAATGAGCAGTTCTTC.

The chain combines TRBV2 with TRBJ1-6, with a tentative D call TRBD1 (6 bases). CDR1 is SNHLY and CDR2 is FYNNEI in the germline V gene. The length of the CDR3 is 15 residues. V was clipped by 5 bases and J by 8 bases, with 16 bases between them. DNA of the CDR3: TGTGCCAGCAGTCCGACAGGCTTTGTGGATTCACCCCTCCACTTT. Amino acids: CASSPTGFVDSPLHF.

The rearrangement uses TRBV11-2 and TRBJ1-2; no definite D call. V lost 5 bases and J 2 bases, leaving 12 bases between the germline ends. The CDR3 is made up of 14 amino acids. Germline loops: CDR1 SGHAT, CDR2 FQNNGV. The CDR3 is CASSHELGNYGYTF. The CDR3 nucleotides are TGTGCCAGCAGCCATGAACTGGGGAACTATGGCTACACCTTC.

This clonotype has ten or more counts. The chain joins TRBV2 to TRBJ2-7, with D possibly being TRBD2 (5 bases). Per the germline V gene, CDR1 is SNHLY and CDR2 is FYNNEI. The CDR3 consists of 11 residues. V was shortened by 8 bases and J by 4 bases, with 9 bases between the two germline ends. The CDR3: CASQGGYEQYF. CDR3 DNA sequence: TGTGCCAGCCAAGGAGGTTACGAGCAGTACTTC.

The chain employs TRBV10-3 and TRBJ2-3; D might be TRBD2 (7 bases). Germline V gene data show CDR1 as ENHRY and CDR2 as SYGVKD. The CDR3 totals 15 residues. V lost 10 bases and J lost 1, with 18 bases in between. The CDR3 sequence is CATRRGGRGTDTQYF. The CDR3 region has the DNA TGTGCCACCAGGAGGGGGGGAAGGGGCACAGATACGCAGTATTTT.

This clonotype was counted only a few times. V is TRBV29-1 and J is TRBJ2-5; a weak D match, TRBD2 (5 bases). V lost 3 bases to trimming and J lost 4 bases, with 9 bases between them. CDR3 length equals 12 residues. In germline, CDR1 is SQVTM, CDR2 ANQGSEA. The chain's CDR3 is CSVEKGRETQYF. DNA of the CDR3: TGCAGCGTTGAGAAAGGGAGAGAGACCCAGTACTTC.

V is TRBV6-5 and J is TRBJ1-2, with 10 positions matching TRBD1. V lost 2 bases to trimming and J lost 4 bases; unmatched junction nucleotides: 10. Germline V gene data show CDR1 as MNHEY and CDR2 as SVGAGI. The CDR3 consists of 17 residues. This chain's CDR3 is CASSYKDRGKPIYGYTF. For the CDR3, the DNA is TGTGCCAGCAGTTACAAGGACAGGGGGAAACCTATCTATGGCTACACCTTC.

The table lists this clonotype with a few counts. This CDR3 is CAISESRQGGEKLFF. Written as DNA, the CDR3 is TGTGCCATCAGTGAGTCGAGACAGGGAGGGGAAAAACTGTTTTTT. The genes are TRBV10-3 and TRBJ1-4, with 7 nucleotides matching TRBD1. This CDR3 spans 15 amino acids. Trimming at V came to 0 bases and at J to 8 bases, leaving 6 bases not matched to a gene. In germline, CDR1 is ENHRY, CDR2 SYGVKD.

The table lists this clonotype with a few counts. V is TRBV7-9 and J is TRBJ2-7, with a weak D call TRBD1 (5 bases). V shed 4 bases and J shed 4 bases, with 14 bases lying between them. Looked up from germline, CDR1 is SEHNR and CDR2 is FQNEAQ (reference sequence). CDR3 length: 14 residues. CDR3 in amino acids: CASSSVHDRYEQYF. CDR3 DNA: TGTGCCAGCAGCTCAGTTCACGACAGATACGAGCAGTACTTC.

The rearrangement joins TRBV19 to TRBJ2-2; D is unclear. Germline CDR1 is LNHDA and CDR2 is SQIVND (reference sequence). The CDR3 has 14 residues. V lost 4 bases and J 4 bases, leaving 10 bases between the germline ends. CDR3 nucleotides: TGTGCCAGTAGTAAACCTCTGAGCACCGGGGAGCTGTTTTTT. As protein: CASSKPLSTGELFF. Full variable domain (remainder filled in from reference TRBV19 and TRBJ2-2): DGGITQSPKYLFRKEGQNVTLSCEQNLNHDAMYWYRQDPGQGLRLIYYSQIVNDFQKGDIAEGYSVSREKKESFPLTVTSAQKNPTAFYLCASSKPLSTGELFFGEGSRLTVL.

This clonotype has only a few counts. The V gene is TRBV30, the J gene TRBJ2-1; TRBD2 might be the D (6 bases). Trimming cost V 2 bases and J 5 bases, with 10 bases left between them. The CDR3 extends over 13 amino acids. Germline-derived CDR1 and CDR2 are GTSNPN and SVGIG (reference sequence). The CDR3 here is CAWSRDLNNEQFF. CDR3 sequence (DNA): TGTGCCTGGAGTCGGGACTTAAACAATGAGCAGTTCTTC.

There are a few counts of this clonotype. The chain employs TRBV11-2 and TRBJ2-1; TRBD2 matches 9 bases. The CDR3 covers 14 residues. The germline V gene has CDR1 SGHAT and CDR2 FQNNGV. The V segment lost 7 bases and the J segment 6 bases; nucleotides outside the gene matches: 7. CDR3 region: CASIPGLASNEQFF. The CDR3 nucleotides read TGTGCCAGCATCCCGGGACTAGCAAGCAATGAGCAGTTCTTC.

The chain recombines TRBV24-1 with TRBJ2-1; 9 bases fit TRBD2. Germline-derived CDR1 and CDR2 are KGHDR and SFDVKD. Germline trimming cut 5 bases from V and 6 bases from J; bases unmatched to any gene: 4. The CDR3 sequence is 14 residues long. CDR3 coding DNA: TGTGCCACCAGTGGGGTAGCGGGAGCCAATGAGCAGTTCTTC. Amino acids: CATSGVAGANEQFF.

The chain uses TRBV10-3 and TRBJ1-1; TRBD1 might be the D (5 bases). CDR3 length equals 13 residues. V gave up 0 bases and J gave up 4 bases, with 6 bases separating them. Germline V CDR1 and CDR2: ENHRY, SYGVKD. The CDR3 spells CAISESRGTEAFF. The CDR3 DNA follows: TGTGCCATCAGTGAGTCGAGGGGCACTGAAGCTTTCTTT.

This chain uses TRBV7-3 with TRBJ2-7; 13 bases match TRBD2. With 5 bases clipped from V and 0 bases from J, the junction kept 4 bases outside the gene matches. Germline-derived CDR1 and CDR2 are SGHTA and FQGTGA. The CDR3 runs 16 residues. CDR3 in amino acids: CASSQGTSGTSYEQYF. The CDR3 DNA reads TGTGCCAGCAGCCAAGGGACTAGCGGGACCTCCTACGAGCAGTACTTC.

Only a few counts were recorded for this clonotype. The chain has TRBV7-3 and TRBJ1-1; D gene uncertain. Looked up from germline, CDR1 is SGHTA and CDR2 is FQGTGA. The ends were cut back, 5 bases at V and 5 bases at J, with 21 bases in the middle. This CDR3 region has 16 residues. As DNA, the CDR3 is TGTGCCAGCAGCCTAGATATCCCGGGCCGTGGGACTGAAGCTTTCTTT. This codes for CASSLDIPGRGTEAFF.

V usage is TRBV7-2 and J usage is TRBJ1-5; tentative D call: TRBD1 (6 bases). Trimming removed 5 bases from V and 3 bases from J, with 11 bases in between. The germline V gene has CDR1 SGHTA and CDR2 FQGNSA. CDR3 length: 14 residues. CDR3 DNA: TGTGCCAGCAGCGCAGACAGGTTCAATCAGCCCCAGCATTTT. This codes for CASSADRFNQPQHF.

CDR3 sequence: CASSLSGKGNNEQFF. The CDR3 DNA reads as TGTGCCAGCAGCCTTAGCGGGAAGGGGAACAATGAGCAGTTCTTC. The chain has TRBV7-9 and TRBJ2-1; 8 bases line up with TRBD2. CDR1 is SEHNR, CDR2 FQNEAQ, per germline (reference sequence). This CDR3 contains 15 residues. J gave up 5 bases and V 5 bases, and 8 bases lay outside the gene matches.